Presented here are 24 T cell receptor beta chains from one specimen sequenced in a study of molecular identifiers for immune sequencing clone quantification. TCRdb reprocessed the PCR reads via MiXCR and lists one record per CDR3 protein. Altogether 300,000 to 400,000 distinct CDR3 sequences are present, 20% to 25% being singletons, with the ten largest covering approximately 0.85%. Sequencing used naive CD8+ T cells from blood, with Jurkat cell RNA spiked in. Indicated subset: FACS-sorted CD8+CD4-CCR7+CD45RA+ naive T cells. Receptors were obtained from a human donor in good health. Some libraries in this study had Jurkat cell RNA spiked in.

Many counts were recorded for this clonotype. This sequence joins TRBV29-1 and TRBJ2-3; D gene uncertain. V was clipped by 4 bases and J by 6 bases, with 8 bases between them. Per germline, CDR1 SQVTM and CDR2 ANQGSEA. The CDR3 is 11 residues long. CDR3 coding DNA: TGCAGCGTTGTTTTACTGGATACGCAGTATTTT. This translates into CSVVLLDTQYF.

Turning to this clonotype: Since a much larger clone is just one base distant, this may be a read error. The genes are TRBV12-3 or TRBV12-4 and TRBJ2-2; D is unclear. This CDR3 has 11 residues. The germline V and J ends were trimmed by 11 bases and 5 bases, with 9 bases remaining between them. The CDR3 DNA follows: TGTGCCCGCACCTTGACCGGGGAGCTGTTTTTT. This sequence encodes CARTLTGELFF.

The table lists this clonotype with many counts. The rearrangement joins TRBV2 to TRBJ2-3; 8 bases are a match to TRBD1. The CDR3 consists of 17 residues. Germline CDR1 reads SNHLY; CDR2 reads FYNNEI. V trimming: 1 base; J trimming: 6 bases; junction bases outside the gene matches: 12. CDR3 loop: CASSEVATGQAEDTQYF. CDR3 sequence (DNA): TGTGCCAGCAGTGAAGTGGCAACGGGACAGGCAGAGGATACGCAGTATTTT.

Note on this clonotype: A much more abundant neighbour one base away suggests this may be a read error. This chain connects TRBV5-6 to TRBJ2-7, with TRBD1 identical over 7 bases. The CDR3 contains 18 residues. In germline, CDR1 is SGHDT, CDR2 YYEEEE. CDR3 sequence reads: CASSVLPGQLTSSYEQCF. DNA for the CDR3: TGTGCCAGCAGCGTACTACCGGGACAGCTCACGAGCTCCTACGAGCAGTGCTTC.

V and J are TRBV21-1 and TRBJ2-6; TRBD1 was called by the table and not checked on the DNA. TRBV21-1 is classified as a pseudogene. This CDR3 has 18 amino acids. The DNA of the CDR3 is TGTGCCAGCAGGACCGGGACAGGGAAGTCGTCTGGGGCCAACGTCCTGACTTTC. As protein: CASRTGTGKSSGANVLTF.

This clonotype was observed many times. V is TRBV20-1 and J is TRBJ1-1, with a weak D call TRBD1 (5 bases). The CDR3 runs 15 residues. The germline gives CDR1 DFQATT, CDR2 SNEGSKA (reference sequence). The CDR3 nucleotides are TGCATTCCCGCCTGTGACAGCTACATGAACACTGAAGCTTTCTTT. Amino acids: CIPACDSYMNTEAFF.

This chain connects TRBV9 to TRBJ2-6, with D unresolved. Germline V CDR1 and CDR2: SGDLS, YYNGEE. The CDR3 loop spans 17 amino acids. V shed 2 bases and J shed 0 bases, with 12 bases lying between them. The CDR3 region is CASSVEYKTSGANVLTF. CDR3 bases: TGTGCCAGCAGCGTCGAGTACAAGACCTCTGGGGCCAACGTCCTGACTTTC.

Regarding this clonotype: A read error may explain this, as a much larger clone is one base away. No conserved phenylalanine or tryptophan ends this CDR3, so it is likely a read error. V and J are TRBV6-4 and TRBJ2-1, with D possibly being TRBD1 (5 bases). The CDR3 is made up of 13 amino acids. V was cut by 2 bases and J by 4 bases, with 6 bases left in between. The germline CDR1 and CDR2 sequences are MRHNA and SNTAGT. The CDR3 bases are TGTGCCAGCAGTGACCGACAGTACAATGAGCAGTTCCTC. Translated: CASSDRQYNEQFL.

In the case of this clonotype: The junction differs from germline at one of its ends, possibly a read error. The CDR3 here is CAGSSFPGPFSNQPQHF. In nucleotides, the CDR3 is TGTGCCGGCAGTTCATTCCCGGGACCCTTTAGCAATCAGCCCCAGCATTTT. This chain links TRBV12-3 or TRBV12-4 with TRBJ1-5; perhaps TRBD1 as D (5 bases). The CDR3 is 17 residues long.

This clonotype was seen a few times. The V call is TRBV4-2, the J call TRBJ1-1, with TRBD1 matching 7 bases. V was clipped by 5 bases and J by 11 bases; unmatched bases: 8. From germline, CDR1 is LGHNA and CDR2 YNFKEQ. The CDR3 consists of 12 residues. CDR3 residues: CASSETGAGAFF. The CDR3 DNA follows: TGTGCCAGCAGCGAAACAGGGGCAGGGGCTTTCTTT.

This chain links TRBV13 with TRBJ1-1; D gene unclear. This CDR3 spans 12 amino acids. Per germline, CDR1 PRHDT and CDR2 FYEKMQ (reference sequence). V lost 8 bases to trimming and J lost 1 base, with 8 bases between them. In DNA form, the CDR3 reads TGTGCCAGCTGGGGAAAGAACACTGAAGCTTTCTTT. Amino acids: CASWGKNTEAFF. Looking up the rest from reference TRBV13 and TRBJ1-1 gives the full variable domain: AAGVIQSPRHLIKEKRETATLKCYPIPRHDTVYWYQQGPGQDPQFLISFYEKMQSDKGSIPDRFSAQQFSDYHSELNMSSLELGDSALYFCASWGKNTEAFFGQGTRLTVV.

This clonotype was picked up many times. The chain combines TRBV30 with TRBJ2-7, with 8 bases aligning to TRBD1. This CDR3 contains 12 residues. The V and J ends lost 4 bases and 3 bases, in that order; junction bases with no gene match: 2. Germline V gene sequence: CDR1 GTSNPN, CDR2 SVGIG (reference sequence). Here the CDR3 reads CAWTTGGYEQYF. The CDR3 region has the DNA TGTGCCTGGACCACAGGGGGCTACGAGCAGTACTTC.

This clonotype came up a few times. In DNA form, the CDR3 reads TGTGCCAGCTCATCCATTAGCACTGAAGCTTTCTTT. Translated: CASSSISTEAFF. The chain is built from TRBV18 and TRBJ1-1; D remains ambiguous. Germline V gene data show CDR1 as KGHSH and CDR2 as LQKENI. Trimming took off 5 bases at V and 4 bases at J, with 8 bases between the two ends. This CDR3 comprises 12 residues.

This clonotype was detected ten times or more. V is TRBV5-1 and J is TRBJ1-5, with unresolved D. V shed 4 bases and J shed 4 bases, with 15 bases lying between them. The germline CDR1 and CDR2 sequences are SGHRS and YFSETQ. The CDR3 runs to 15 residues. The CDR3 DNA reads TGCGCCAGCAGCCCAGCGGGCTTTGAAAATCAGCCCCAGCATTTT. This translates into CASSPAGFENQPQHF.

Comment on this clonotype: A read error may be the cause here, since a much bigger clone is one base away. The chain couples TRBV19 to TRBJ2-2, with D uncertain. Trimming removed 1 base at V and 4 bases at J, with 7 bases between. This CDR3 comprises 14 residues. Germline V gives CDR1 LNHDA, CDR2 SQIVND (reference sequence). CDR3 amino acids: CASSIASSTGELFF. The CDR3, as DNA: TGTGCCAGTAGTATAGCCTCGAGCACCGGGGAGCTGTTTTTT.

This clonotype has at least ten counts. V is TRBV7-2 and J is TRBJ2-7; 12 bases are shared with TRBD2. This CDR3 has 15 residues. Losses at the gene ends were 4 bases for V and 2 bases for J; bases not matched to a gene: 3. The germline CDR1 and CDR2 sequences are SGHTA and FQGNSA. The CDR3 DNA reads as TGTGCCAGCAGCTCACTAGCGGGGGGTGCCTACGAGCAGTACTTC. Amino acids: CASSSLAGGAYEQYF.

This clonotype showed up just a few times. This may stem from a read error, because a much larger clone lies one nucleotide away. The chain employs TRBV9 and TRBJ2-2; possibly TRBD1 or TRBD2 for D (7 bases each). Trimming cost V 7 bases and J 2 bases, with 18 bases left between them. Germline V CDR1 and CDR2: SGDLS, YYNGEE. The CDR3 spans 16 residues. The CDR3 nucleotides are TGTGCCAGCGGCGAGAGCGGGACAGCAAACACCGGGGAGCTGTTTTTT. Translation: CASGESGTANTGELFF.

This clonotype was seen many times. V usage is TRBV19 and J usage is TRBJ2-1; the match to TRBD2 covers 7 bases. The CDR3 consists of 13 residues. Germline V gene lookup returns CDR1 LNHDA and CDR2 SQIVND (reference sequence). The J segment lost 10 bases and the V segment lost 3 bases, leaving 6 bases of the junction unmatched. The CDR3 DNA reads as TGTGCCAGTAGTATTTACGGGGGGACGGAGCAGTTCTTC. Protein: CASSIYGGTEQFF.

Many counts were recorded for this clonotype. The V call is TRBV27, the J call TRBJ1-5; no firm D call. This CDR3 comprises 12 residues. CDR1 is MNHEY and CDR2 is SMNVEV in the germline V gene (reference sequence). V was trimmed by 7 bases and J by 7 bases, leaving 11 bases between them. CDR3 nucleotides: TGTGCCAGCAAGACGGGGAACCAGCCCCAGCATTTT. The encoded protein is CASKTGNQPQHF.

This clonotype occurred many times. V is TRBV7-9 and J is TRBJ1-1; D ambiguous. The CDR3 is made up of 11 amino acids. The V gene's germline CDR1 is SEHNR and CDR2 FQNEAQ (reference sequence). The V and J ends lost 4 bases and 6 bases respectively, with 6 bases between them. The CDR3, as DNA: TGTGCCAGCAGCTGGAAGTCTGAAGCTTTCTTT. It yields the protein CASSWKSEAFF.

This clonotype has ten or more counts. The CDR3 DNA is TGTGCCAGCAGCCAAGGAACAGGGAGGTCCTACGAGCAGTACTTC. Translated: CASSQGTGRSYEQYF. The J gene is TRBJ2-7, the V gene TRBV14; D is possibly TRBD1 or TRBD2 (6 bases each). The CDR3 is made up of 15 amino acids. The germline V and J ends were trimmed by 1 base and 1 base, with 11 bases remaining between them. The germline CDR1 and CDR2 sequences are SGHDN and FVKESK.

CDR3 sequence reads: CASNSPGTGVYEQYF. CDR3 in DNA: TGTGCCAGCAACTCCCCCGGGACAGGGGTCTACGAGCAGTACTTC. The V and J genes are TRBV3-1 and TRBJ2-7, with 10 bases fitting TRBD1. V lost 7 bases, J lost 3 bases, and 9 bases stayed unmatched. Germline CDR1 reads LGHDT; CDR2 reads YNNKEL (reference sequence). This CDR3 is built from 15 residues.

The chain uses TRBV13 and TRBJ1-2; TRBD1 matches 9 bases. V shed 4 bases and J 0 bases; nucleotides not matched to a gene: 6. The CDR3 length is 16 residues. Germline V CDR1 and CDR2: PRHDT, FYEKMQ (reference sequence). The CDR3 region is CASSSWRDRANYGYTF. CDR3 in DNA: TGTGCCAGCAGCTCCTGGAGGGACAGGGCTAACTATGGCTACACCTTC.

Only a few counts were recorded for this clonotype. The chain uses TRBV4-1 and TRBJ1-5; the match to TRBD1 covers 7 bases. CDR3 length equals 16 residues. After removal of 0 bases from V and 7 bases from J, the junction contained 9 bases not matched to a gene. Germline-derived CDR1 and CDR2 are MGHRA and YSYEKL. The CDR3 DNA is TGCGCCAGCAGCCAAGATTCGGCAGGGGGTTTCCAGCCCCAGCATTTT. It yields the protein CASSQDSAGGFQPQHF.